Listed below are T cell receptor beta chains from one sample, sequenced in a study of beta chain features in type 1 diabetes. Profiling relied on immunoSEQ multiplex PCR, and the TCRdb table lists in-frame clones only, not all of them. The sample shows approximately 50,000 clones, roughly 41% of them seen only once. Sequenced material: Tregs from blood. These receptors all come from a man aged 25-45 years with type 1 diabetes. Each CDR3 is given without its conserved first and last residue. The order of the fields is V gene, clone size, J gene, CDR3 protein. Expanded clones are given a class, and other clones once, few, many or no size at all.

TRBV27,.,TRBJ2-7,ASKSRYSYEQY
TRBV2,once,TRBJ2-7,ASTPGLGEQY
TRBV6-5,.,TRBJ2-2,ASKGGLNTGELF
TRBV6-4,few,TRBJ1-1,ASSATGDTEAF
TRBV4-1,.,TRBJ2-1,ASSQSRAGGAYNEQF
TRBV30,few,TRBJ1-6,AWSVEGATPLH
TRBV14,.,TRBJ1-3,ASSPMSSGNTIY
TRBV11-1,once,TRBJ2-1,ASSDQTGSSYNEQF
TRBV4-1,.,TRBJ1-5,ASSQARTGGNQPQH
TRBV2,.,TRBJ1-5,ASGLGGNQPQH
TRBV18,.,TRBJ1-1,ASSLQQKTENTEAF
TRBV11-2,.,TRBJ2-5,ASTAFGRTQY
TRBV5-4,few,TRBJ2-1,ASSPTSGSSYNEQF
TRBV4-3,.,TRBJ2-7,ASSQDVGTGGVEQY
TRBV30,.,TRBJ2-7,AWSATGEQY
TRBV7-9,.,TRBJ2-3,ASSRGLASTDTQY
TRBV10-3,few,TRBJ1-1,AISEGDTEAF
TRBV6-5,.,TRBJ2-3,ASSSSGVNADTQY
TRBV18,.,TRBJ2-7,ASSRTTSGRAYEQY
TRBV7-3,.,TRBJ2-1,ASSQGTGVNNEQF
TRBV9,.,TRBJ2-2,ASSYGQGWTGELF
TRBV6-5,few,TRBJ1-2,ASSYSRVGTYGYT
TRBV5-1,few,.,ASSLGQGAYEQY
TRBV15,few,TRBJ2-2,ATSRGDRNTGELF
TRBV28,few,TRBJ1-3,ASSPPGRGQYTIH